One sample yielded the 20 T cell receptor beta chains listed below, sequenced in a study of PD-L1 blockade in urothelial cancer. This table comes from immunoSEQ multiplex PCR, and its TCRdb copy is limited to in-frame clones, with some not included. The sample gives more than 45,000 clones, 75% to 90% of which show up once; around 9.3% is in the top ten. As to time point: peripheral blood 6 weeks after treatment start. The source was PBMCs, collected around atezolizumab (anti-PD-L1) treatment. These receptors all come from a man aged 60 to 75 with urothelial cancer.

The rearrangement joins TRBV6-4 to TRBJ2-1, with D possibly being TRBD2 (6 bases). CDR3 length equals 16 residues. V dropped 0 bases and J dropped 7 bases, with 16 bases sitting between them. CDR1 MRHNA and CDR2 SNTAGT come from the germline V gene. The CDR3, as DNA: TGTGCCAGCAGTGACTCGTTTGAGTCCGGGGGTAATGAGCAGTTCTTC. It specifies CASSDSFESGGNEQFF.

The rearrangement uses TRBV2 and TRBJ2-5, with 9 bases matching TRBD2. The CDR3 length is 16 residues. CDR1 SNHLY and CDR2 FYNNEI come from the germline V gene. Germline trimming cut 0 bases from V and 2 bases from J; bases unmatched to any gene: 4. The CDR3, as DNA: TGTGCCAGCAGTGAAGCAAGGCTAGCGGGGCAAGAGACCCAGTACTTC. Residues: CASSEARLAGQETQYF.

The V and J genes are TRBV5-4 and TRBJ2-5, with 9 bases identical to TRBD2. This CDR3 has 15 amino acids. Germline-derived CDR1 and CDR2 are SGHNT and YYREEE (reference sequence). Trimming removed 3 bases from V and 5 bases from J; junction bases left unmatched: 8. CDR3 nucleotide sequence: TGTGCCAGCAGCTGGGGAGCGGGGGGTTGGGAGACCCAGTACTTC. Translated, it gives CASSWGAGGWETQYF.

The chain links TRBV5-1 to TRBJ2-7, with a possible D match to TRBD2 (7 bases). Looked up from germline, CDR1 is SGHRS and CDR2 is YFSETQ. CDR3 length equals 16 residues. The V end was cut by 5 bases, the J end by 0 bases, with 18 bases between. The chain's CDR3 is CASRLSGGRTSYEQYF. Here the CDR3 DNA reads TGCGCCAGCAGATTATCCGGGGGGCGGACCTCCTACGAGCAGTACTTC. The variable domain in full, completed from reference TRBV5-1 and TRBJ2-7, reads KAGVTQTPRYLIKTRGQQVTLSCSPISGHRSVSWYQQTPGQGLQFLFEYFSETQRNKGNFPGRFSGRQFSNSRSEMNVSTLELGDSALYLCASRLSGGRTSYEQYFGPGTRLTVT.

The rearrangement uses TRBV9 and TRBJ1-6; unclear D gene. The germline CDR1 and CDR2 sequences are SGDLS and YYNGEE. CDR3 length: 16 residues. Deletions cut 0 bases from V and 0 bases from J, with 7 bases between. The chain's CDR3 is CASSVGASSYNSPLHF. The CDR3, as DNA: TGTGCCAGCAGCGTAGGGGCCAGCTCCTATAATTCACCCCTCCACTTT.

The chain joins TRBV18 to TRBJ2-7; no firm D call. Deletions cut 0 bases from V and 4 bases from J, with 7 bases between. The CDR3 spans 13 residues. From germline, CDR1 is KGHSH and CDR2 LQKENI. This chain's CDR3 is CASSPPTGYEQYF. The DNA for the CDR3 is TGTGCCAGCTCACCACCGACCGGGTACGAGCAGTACTTC.

This chain links TRBV7-3 with TRBJ2-2; perhaps TRBD1 as D (5 bases). V was shortened by 1 base and J by 8 bases, with 20 bases between the two germline ends. The CDR3 totals 17 residues. In germline, CDR1 is SGHTA, CDR2 FQGTGA. In DNA form, the CDR3 reads TGTGCCAGCAGCTTAAGGTCGCCAGGGTCTGGACGGGGGGAGCTGTTTTTT. Translating it yields CASSLRSPGSGRGELFF.

The V and J genes are TRBV12-2 and TRBJ1-1; TRBD1 is the table's D call, not checked against the DNA. TRBV12-2 is reported as a pseudogene. This CDR3 has 17 amino acids. CDR3 DNA: TGTGCAAGTCGCTCACTCACCTTTGGACAGATGAACACTGAAGCTTTCTTT. It codes for CASRSLTFGQMNTEAFF.

The chain carries TRBV5-1 and TRBJ2-3; 9 bases match TRBD2. Unmatched junction bases numbered 10, after V lost 6 bases and J lost 2 bases. CDR1 and CDR2 (germline): SGHRS, YFSETQ. This CDR3 comprises 16 residues. CDR3 DNA: TGCGCCAGCATGCTCGGAATAGCGGGGGTCACAGATACGCAGTATTTT. Encoded protein: CASMLGIAGVTDTQYF.

The chain combines TRBV11-2 with TRBJ1-1, with unresolved D. The CDR3 is 13 residues long. V lost 4 bases to trimming and J lost 1 base, with 7 bases between them. Germline V lookup: CDR1 SGHAT, CDR2 FQNNGV. CDR3 bases: TGTGCCAGCAGCTCGTCCAGGAACACTGAAGCTTTCTTT. This gives the protein CASSSSRNTEAFF.

The chain recombines TRBV5-6 with TRBJ1-2; possibly TRBD1 for D (5 bases). Trimming left V 2 bases short and J 2 bases short, with 22 bases between. This CDR3 is built from 18 residues. CDR1 SGHDT and CDR2 YYEEEE come from the germline V gene. The CDR3 sequence: CASSLAGGGRHRNYGYTF. Here the CDR3 DNA reads TGTGCCAGCAGCTTAGCGGGGGGTGGCAGGCACAGGAACTATGGCTACACCTTC.

The chain is built from TRBV7-3 and TRBJ2-2; D not certain. Germline assignment: CDR1 SGHTA and CDR2 FQGTGA. V gave up 0 bases and J gave up 6 bases, with 5 bases separating them. The CDR3 contains 13 residues. The CDR3 sequence is CASSLTAAGELFF. The DNA for the CDR3 is TGTGCCAGCAGCTTAACGGCGGCCGGGGAGCTGTTTTTT.

CDR3 coding DNA: TGTGCCAGCAGTAGAGGACTAGCGGGGGGCACAGATACGCAGTATTTT. Amino acid sequence: CASSRGLAGGTDTQYF. V usage is TRBV6-6 and J usage is TRBJ2-3; 13 bases line up with TRBD2. The CDR3 runs 16 residues. Germline CDR1 reads MNHNY; CDR2 reads SVGAGI (reference sequence). Germline trimming cut 5 bases from V and 1 base from J; bases unmatched to any gene: 3.

The chain couples TRBV19 to TRBJ2-5; 11 bases agree with TRBD1. V shed 5 bases and J 5 bases; nucleotides not matched to a gene: 7. Germline V gene lookup returns CDR1 LNHDA and CDR2 SQIVND (reference sequence). This CDR3 contains 15 residues. The CDR3 sequence: CASSPRDRGMETQYF. CDR3 nucleotide sequence: TGTGCCAGTAGTCCTAGGGACAGGGGGATGGAGACCCAGTACTTC.

The J gene is TRBJ1-5, the V gene TRBV7-9, with D perhaps matching TRBD1 (5 bases). V was clipped by 1 base and J by 3 bases, with 10 bases between them. This CDR3 spans 15 amino acids. Germline CDR1 and CDR2: SEHNR and FQNEAQ (reference sequence). In DNA, the CDR3 is TGTGCCAGCAGCTTAGACGGGGGTAACAATCAGCCCCAGCATTTT. Translation: CASSLDGGNNQPQHF.

The V and J genes are TRBV6-5 and TRBJ1-2; 7 bases map to TRBD1. V was pared by 6 bases and J by 5 bases, with 6 bases of the junction left unmatched. Germline CDR1 and CDR2: MNHEY and SVGAGI. The CDR3 is 13 residues long. The CDR3 loop reads CASRGDSKYGYTF. The CDR3 nucleotides are TGTGCCAGCAGGGGGGACAGTAAATATGGCTACACCTTC.

The table lists this clone with a count of one. V usage is TRBV9 and J usage is TRBJ2-7; D call uncertain. Trimming removed 0 bases at V and 1 base at J, with 14 bases between. Germline values: CDR1 SGDLS, CDR2 YYNGEE. This CDR3 region has 16 residues. The CDR3: CASSVGAKGGSYEQYF. CDR3 nucleotides: TGTGCCAGCAGCGTAGGTGCCAAAGGCGGATCCTACGAGCAGTACTTC.

This clone was seen more than once but under ten times. The chain carries TRBV11-3 and TRBJ1-1, with D possibly matching TRBD1 (6 bases). The CDR3 loop spans 12 amino acids. V lost 5 bases and J 8 bases, leaving 12 bases between the germline ends. Looked up from germline, CDR1 is SGHNT and CDR2 is YENEEA. The CDR3: CASSPGHREAFF. In DNA form, the CDR3 reads TGTGCCAGCAGCCCGGGACATCGAGAAGCTTTCTTT.

V usage is TRBV27 and J usage is TRBJ2-7, with TRBD2 matching 7 bases. There are 13 residues in the CDR3. The J segment lost 6 bases and the V segment lost 6 bases, leaving 8 bases of the junction unmatched. CDR1 is MNHEY, CDR2 SMNVEV, per germline (reference sequence). The CDR3 nucleotides are TGTGCCAGCAGGCACGGGGGGACGGGCGAGCAGTACTTC. Amino acids: CASRHGGTGEQYF.

The gene calls are TRBV11-2 and TRBJ2-5, with D perhaps matching TRBD2 (5 bases). Germline lookup yields CDR1 SGHAT and CDR2 FQNNGV. The CDR3 length is 14 residues. Trimming left V 1 base short and J 2 bases short, with 8 bases between. CDR3 DNA sequence: TGTGCCAGCAGCTTAGGGGGAGTTCAAGAGACCCAGTACTTC. It encodes CASSLGGVQETQYF.